This entry lists 8 T cell receptor beta chains sequenced from one sample in a study of cytomegalovirus exposure and HLA in healthy donors. PCR used 60 Vbeta primers and 13 Jbeta primers. The method was immunoSEQ multiplex PCR; TCRdb's version includes in-frame clones alone and lacks a portion of them. The sample consists of fewer than 100,000 clones, around 79% of them appearing once. Sequencing input: PBMCs. These receptors were obtained from a female donor in good health and CMV-seronegative.

The chain couples TRBV7-9 to TRBJ1-3; D is possibly TRBD1 (5 bases). The germline V gene encodes CDR1 SEHNR and CDR2 FQNEAQ (reference sequence). Deletions cut 1 base from V and 0 bases from J, with 7 bases between. This CDR3 comprises 15 residues. CDR3 coding DNA: TGTGCCAGCAGCTTAGAGGGGCGCTCTGGAAACACCATATATTTT. Encoded protein: CASSLEGRSGNTIYF.

Written as DNA, the CDR3 is TGTGCCAGCAGCCAGGGATCTGGAAACACCATATATTTT. Its protein is CASSQGSGNTIYF. The chain joins TRBV13 to TRBJ1-3, with D possibly being TRBD1 (5 bases). The V and J ends lost 5 bases and 1 base respectively, with 6 bases between them. The CDR3 spans 13 residues. From germline, CDR1 is PRHDT and CDR2 FYEKMQ (reference sequence).

This chain joins TRBV10-1 and TRBJ1-1; TRBD1 aligns across 9 bases. The germline gives CDR1 WNHNN, CDR2 SYGVQD (reference sequence). V gave up 0 bases and J gave up 8 bases; unmatched junction bases: 7. The CDR3 runs to 15 residues. CDR3 sequence (DNA): TGCGCCAGCAGTGAGTCGGGACAGGGTAGCAACGAAGCTTTCTTT. Amino acid sequence: CASSESGQGSNEAFF.

The count of this clone is one. This chain joins TRBV28 and TRBJ2-7; 12 bases are shared with TRBD1. Germline CDR1 reads MDHEN; CDR2 reads SYDVKM. Unmatched junction bases numbered 6, after V lost 7 bases and J lost 5 bases. This CDR3 region has 14 residues. The CDR3 region has the DNA TGTGCCAGCATCACCGGGACAGGGGGCAACGAGCAGTACTTC. This gives the protein CASITGTGGNEQYF.

The DNA for the CDR3 is TGTGCCATCAGTGGGGGCAGGGAGGAGGAGACTGAGCAGTTCTTC. Translated: CAISGGREEETEQFF. V usage is TRBV10-3 and J usage is TRBJ2-1; a weak D match, TRBD2 (6 bases). The CDR3 is 15 residues long. Germline lookup yields CDR1 ENHRY and CDR2 SYGVKD. Trimming shortened V by 4 bases and J by 9 bases, and 19 bases separated the two germline ends.

This chain joins TRBV5-1 and TRBJ2-1, with TRBD2 as a possible D gene (6 bases). The CDR3 is made up of 15 amino acids. The germline CDR1 and CDR2 sequences are SGHRS and YFSETQ. V was shortened by 1 base and J by 7 bases, with 15 bases between the two germline ends. This chain's CDR3 is CASSLSREPWNEQFF. Here the CDR3 DNA reads TGCGCCAGCAGCTTGTCACGGGAGCCCTGGAATGAGCAGTTCTTC.

On this clone: Sequence at one end of the junction differs from germline and may be a read error. CDR3 nucleotides: TGTGCTAGCAGCCTATCGCCCGAAAAAGAGACCCAGTACTTC. As protein: CASSLSPEKETQYF. The chain is built from TRBV7-7 and TRBJ2-5; unclear D gene. CDR1 is SSHAT, CDR2 FNYEAQ, per germline (reference sequence). There are 14 residues in the CDR3.

Of note for this clone: At one of its ends the junction is not consistent with the germline gene, which may arise from a read error. The CDR3 protein is CASSHSGGIRTDTQYF. The CDR3 bases are TGTGCCAGCAGTCACTCGGGGGGGATACGCACAGATACGCAGTATTTT. The chain uses TRBV6-5 and TRBJ2-3, with TRBD2 matching 8 bases. The CDR3 consists of 16 residues. From germline, CDR1 is MNHEY and CDR2 SVGAGI.